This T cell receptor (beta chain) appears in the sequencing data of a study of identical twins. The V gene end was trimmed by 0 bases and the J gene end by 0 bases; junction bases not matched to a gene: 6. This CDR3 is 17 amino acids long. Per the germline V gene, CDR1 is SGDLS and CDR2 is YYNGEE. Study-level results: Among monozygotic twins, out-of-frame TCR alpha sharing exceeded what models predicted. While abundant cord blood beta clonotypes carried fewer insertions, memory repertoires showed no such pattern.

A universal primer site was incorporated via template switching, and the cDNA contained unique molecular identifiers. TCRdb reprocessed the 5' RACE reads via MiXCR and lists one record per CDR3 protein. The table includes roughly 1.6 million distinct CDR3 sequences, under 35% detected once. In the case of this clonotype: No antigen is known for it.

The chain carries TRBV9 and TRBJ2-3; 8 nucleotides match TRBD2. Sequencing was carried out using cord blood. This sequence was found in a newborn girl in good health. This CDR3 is CASSVVPSSGSTDTQYF. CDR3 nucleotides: TGTGCCAGCAGCGTAGTACCCTCTAGCGGGAGCACAGATACGCAGTATTTT.